This section outlines one T cell receptor beta chain sequence together with its context. It lacks a known antigen. This may come from a read error, since a much larger clone is one base off. The data were obtained in a study of blood T cells in healthy people across ages (dated by TCRdb to between 2014 and 2016). In the study overall: In model experiments, roughly one uniquely barcoded TCR beta cDNA molecule per two T cells was captured by template switching. The study measured age-related changes in TCR beta repertoire diversity using deep sequencing normalized with unique cDNA molecular identifiers. To avoid experimental bias, donors of different ages were spread randomly across the sequencing lanes. The donors were divided into four age groups: young (average around 15 years), middle-aged (almost 40), aged (about 60) and long-lived (82). For two donors (one aged 18 to 30 and one aged 80 or older), the study analyzed two additional independent replicas of 1 million unique cDNA reads from the same blood draw. Overall study outcomes, separate from this receptor: Total diversity estimates from one million sequenced T cells were considered lower bounds and underestimates. Compared with the aged group, the long-lived group had more naive CD4+ T cells, fewer expanded clones and increased TCR diversity, a pattern suggesting age selection. As age increased, observed TCR beta diversity per million T cells dropped in a roughly linear way, and a significant reduction was already evident by age about 40. Donor CMV infection status was unknown, potentially confounding age-related changes in expanded clonotypes. Since profiling was done on bulk unsorted PBMCs, naive and antigen-experienced compartments could not be conclusively compared. The percentage of naive T cells measured by flow cytometry correlated strongly with observed TCR beta diversity.

The library was prepared using 5' RACE. These reads were obtained on an Illumina HiSeq 2500. The second PCR ran for roughly 7 to 11 cycles and used a J-beta primer mix along with a sample-barcoded 5' primer. A template-switch 5' adaptor carrying 12 random nucleotides introduced a unique molecular identifier onto each TCR beta cDNA molecule. Each sample yielded at least 3 million CDR3-containing paired-end reads. All of the RNA was converted into first-strand cDNA using the Mint cDNA synthesis kit, with a TRBC-specific oligonucleotide serving as the primer. Following uracil-DNA glycosylase treatment, a first 18-cycle PCR with universal primers M1SS and BC2_uni_R was performed on all cDNA. The source study handled its data this way. Normalization of each sample was performed by random selection of 1 million high-quality reads, each carrying a distinct molecular identifier. Reads sharing molecular identifiers were discarded rather than binned into consensus sequences. MiTCR, run with a Q25 quality threshold and the strictest error-elimination algorithm, handled CDR3 identification, clonotype clustering and error correction. A nonparametric unseen species model using Euler transformation provided a lower-bound estimate of total TCR beta diversity. The public reads were run again by TCRdb, first through fastp at Q25 and then through MiXCR, and only productive beta chains were kept. Rows matching on CDR3 protein sequence are summarized as one entry with the most common DNA and genes. The V and J calls and clone size are TCRdb's, not the authors'. Here the sample has about 670,000 distinct CDR3 sequences; approximately 52% occur a single time. Of the sample, 13% falls within the top ten clones.

The donors were some 36 Caucasian individuals from Russia, aged about 6 to 100 years, who were systemically healthy. Roughly 10 milliliters of peripheral blood were drawn from each donor into EDTA-treated Vacutainer tubes. Ficoll-Paque density-gradient centrifugation was used to isolate PBMCs, with at least 6 million obtained per sample. Total RNA, at least 5 micrograms per sample, was extracted from PBMCs with Trizol reagent. Naive CD45RAhigh/CD27high T cell percentages were measured by flow cytometry on a PBMC aliquot from every donor. CDR1 and CDR2, per the germline V gene, are MGHRA and YSYEKL. The CDR3 holds 17 amino acids from the cysteine to the phenylalanine. The kept DNA is CDR3 alone, 51 bases in frame from the first base. V ends up 4 bases short and J 11 bases short, with an unmatched junction base count of 17.

The chain is encoded by TRBV4-1 joined to TRBJ2-5; TRBD2 matches 12 bases in the middle. The specimen was blood. The origin of this receptor is a woman older than 75 in good health. The DNA sequence reads TGCGCCAGCAGCCTAACGACTAGCGGGAGCGGTAGGAATGAGCAGTACTTC. This gives the protein CASSLTTSGSGRNEQYF.